Given below is one T cell receptor (beta chain) in context. Its antigen is undetermined. The library targeted TCRbeta and was prepared with unique molecular identifiers. Via MiXCR, TCRdb re-called the PCR reads, giving one row per CDR3 protein. The repertoire holds around 200,000 distinct CDR3 sequences, with over 15% as singletons. CDR1 and CDR2 (germline): SGHRS, YFSETQ. The CDR3 is 16 amino acids. V gave up 2 bases and J gave up 2 bases, with 15 bases separating them. The record originates from a study of T-cell reconstitution after alpha-beta-depleted transplantation in children. Study observations and caveats: T cells produced anew were the main source of T-cell counts and diversity one year after transplant. Surviving recipient T cells and thymic progenitors accounted for the high day-60 TCRbeta diversity observed in some patients. Several hundred rapidly expanded clones from non-depleted graft cells reportedly supplied alpha-beta T cells about two months post-transplant.

The specimen comprised PBMCs, mostly from graft donor cells, sampled 360 days after TCRalphabeta/CD19-depleted stem cell transplant. This receptor was identified in a male patient aged 2-15 years who had a stem cell transplant for acute lymphoblastic leukemia, so the T cells may come from the graft donor. The chain carries TRBV5-1 and TRBJ2-3; D uncertain. CDR3 region: CASSFLGWGDTDTQYF. The CDR3 DNA follows: TGCGCCAGCAGCTTTCTAGGGTGGGGTGACACAGATACGCAGTATTTT.